This paragraph reports one TCR beta chain. Ages ranged from roughly 18 to 100 years, with residence in 24 US areas. Among Cohort 3 donors, those recovered had two negative PCRs, clearance, or symptom resolution. These data originate in a study of blood T cell repertoires in COVID-19. Across the study: Samples representing acute and convalescent COVID-19 were sourced from the United States, Italy and Spain.

The J segment lost 4 bases and the V segment lost 2 bases, leaving 7 bases of the junction unmatched. This CDR3 has 15 residues. Germline CDR1 and CDR2: KGHSH and LQKENI. Original data processing: How many nucleated cells were present was estimated from reference gene primer amplification. TCRdb keeps only in-frame clones here, not all; method: immunoSEQ multiplex PCR. The V and J calls and clone size come from that table; D and trimming were worked out from the DNA. Among more than 200,000 clones listed, more than 75% were seen once. The sequencing sample was made of PBMCs or T cells enriched from blood (not recorded which). The clonotype originates from a woman aged 45-60 years who had recovered from COVID-19. V is TRBV18 and J is TRBJ1-1; TRBD1 agrees at 7 bases. CDR3 sequence: CASSPSRPGGTEAFF. As DNA, the CDR3 is TGTGCCAGCTCACCAAGTAGACCAGGGGGCACTGAAGCTTTCTTT.